One and the same sample provided the 10 T cell receptor beta chains below, sequenced in a study of cytomegalovirus exposure and HLA in healthy donors. Using immunoSEQ multiplex PCR, the repertoire was profiled, and TCRdb retains in-frame clones only, with some absent. The repertoire holds around 180,000 clones, with over 65% as singletons. The sample taken for sequencing was PBMCs. These receptors were collected from a man aged 18 to 29 in good health and CMV-seropositive.

The chain carries TRBV5-1 and TRBJ2-2; no clear D gene. In germline, CDR1 is SGHRS, CDR2 YFSETQ. The length of the CDR3 is 13 residues. V lost 3 bases and J lost 8, with 11 bases in between. The CDR3 loop is CASSSPRVGELFF. The DNA for the CDR3 is TGCGCCAGCAGCTCACCACGGGTGGGGGAGCTGTTTTTT.

The chain is built from TRBV28 and TRBJ2-2; possible D gene TRBD2, 5 bases. CDR3 length: 13 amino acids. The V gene lost 6 bases and the J gene lost 3 bases, with 8 bases spanning the gap. Germline CDR1 reads MDHEN; CDR2 reads SYDVKM. As DNA, the CDR3 is TGTGCCAGCAGGGAGCGGCACACCGGGGAGCTGTTTTTT. Translating it yields CASRERHTGELFF.

The chain links TRBV5-1 to TRBJ2-1; the D gene is possibly TRBD1 (5 bases). With 7 bases removed from V and 12 bases from J, the gap between germline ends came to 17 bases. This CDR3 region has 12 residues. CDR1 and CDR2 (germline): SGHRS, YFSETQ. CDR3 in DNA: TGCGCCAGCGGGAAGGGCAGGGCCGGGCAGTTCTTC. Protein: CASGKGRAGQFF.

The chain uses TRBV5-1 and TRBJ2-2; 13 bases line up with TRBD2. The V gene's germline CDR1 is SGHRS and CDR2 YFSETQ. The V and J ends lost 3 bases and 4 bases, in that order; junction bases with no gene match: 3. The CDR3 sequence is 16 residues long. The CDR3 sequence: CASSSTSGRATGELFF. The DNA of the CDR3 is TGCGCCAGCAGCTCCACTAGCGGGAGGGCCACCGGGGAGCTGTTTTTT.

The chain recombines TRBV5-4 with TRBJ1-4; TRBD1 aligns across 7 bases. In germline, CDR1 is SGHNT, CDR2 YYREEE (reference sequence). The CDR3 sequence is 13 residues long. Trimming removed 5 bases from V and 7 bases from J; junction bases left unmatched: 5. CDR3 residues: CASSFRQGEKLFF. The CDR3 DNA is TGTGCCAGCAGTTTTCGACAGGGTGAAAAACTGTTTTTT.

In this sample, this clone turned up a few times. The chain employs TRBV18 and TRBJ1-4; the D gene is possibly TRBD1 (6 bases). Trimming removed 2 bases at V and 8 bases at J, with 9 bases between. CDR3 length: 13 amino acids. Per the germline V gene, CDR1 is KGHSH and CDR2 is LQKENI. CDR3 sequence reads: CASSPYRDEKLFF. The CDR3 DNA reads TGTGCCAGCTCACCATACAGGGACGAAAAACTGTTTTTT.

The chain carries TRBV28 and TRBJ2-7; tentatively, D is TRBD1 (6 bases). The CDR3 runs to 16 residues. Germline-derived CDR1 and CDR2 are MDHEN and SYDVKM. Trimming removed 5 bases from V and 1 base from J, with 18 bases in between. The CDR3 loop is CASSPRGRFTSYEQYF. The CDR3 DNA reads as TGTGCCAGCAGTCCCAGGGGCCGCTTCACATCCTACGAGCAGTACTTC.

The chain couples TRBV2 to TRBJ2-7; D might be TRBD2 (7 bases). V dropped 0 bases and J dropped 6 bases, with 15 bases sitting between them. Germline V gene lookup returns CDR1 SNHLY and CDR2 FYNNEI. CDR3 length: 15 amino acids. The CDR3 DNA reads TGTGCCAGCAGTGAAGCTTCGGGGGGCCGAGGCGAGCAGTACTTC. Its protein product is CASSEASGGRGEQYF.

This chain joins TRBV9 and TRBJ2-7; D unresolved. CDR3 size: 16 residues. Germline V gives CDR1 SGDLS, CDR2 YYNGEE. V was pared by 0 bases and J by 4 bases, with 17 bases between. The CDR3 is CASSVGPSSEVYEQYF. The CDR3 DNA reads as TGTGCCAGCAGCGTAGGACCCTCCTCAGAGGTGTACGAGCAGTACTTC.

This chain connects TRBV5-8 to TRBJ2-7; D possibly corresponds to TRBD1 (5 bases). Germline CDR1 SGHTS, CDR2 YDEGEE. Trimming took off 3 bases at V and 2 bases at J, with 12 bases between the two ends. The CDR3 covers 14 residues. DNA for the CDR3: TGTGCCAGCAGCTCTCAGGGCAGTACCTACGAGCAGTACTTC. This gives the protein CASSSQGSTYEQYF.